Reported below is one T cell receptor beta chain. In the authors' methods: From reference gene primer amplification, estimates of nucleated cell counts were derived. Sequencing used immunoSEQ multiplex PCR; TCRdb keeps in-frame clones, though not all of them. V and J calls and clone size are given by that table; D and trimming were obtained from the DNA. This table has some 74,000 clones, approximately 78% appearing once. This record belongs to a study of blood T cell repertoires in COVID-19. Trimming stripped 7 bases from V and 2 bases from J, with 8 bases between. The CDR3 loop spans 12 amino acids.

The V gene is TRBV12-3 or TRBV12-4, the J gene TRBJ1-2, with D unclear. Specimen: peripheral blood. This TCR was sampled from a woman at least 80 years old with active or convalescent COVID-19. The CDR3 DNA is TGTGCCAGCACCGTCTTGAACTATGGCTACACCTTC. Translated: CASTVLNYGYTF.